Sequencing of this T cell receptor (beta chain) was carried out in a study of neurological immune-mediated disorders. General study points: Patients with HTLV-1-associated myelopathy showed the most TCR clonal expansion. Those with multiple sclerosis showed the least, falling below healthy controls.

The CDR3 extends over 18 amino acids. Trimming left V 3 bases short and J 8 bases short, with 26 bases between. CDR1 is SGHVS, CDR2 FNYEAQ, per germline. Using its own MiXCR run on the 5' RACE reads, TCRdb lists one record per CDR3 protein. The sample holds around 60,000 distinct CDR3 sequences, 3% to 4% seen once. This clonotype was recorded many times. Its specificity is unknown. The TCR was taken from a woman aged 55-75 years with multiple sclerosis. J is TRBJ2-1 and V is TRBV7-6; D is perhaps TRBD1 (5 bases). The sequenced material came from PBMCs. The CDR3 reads CASSLAIRGPRTRDEQFF. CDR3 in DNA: TGTGCCAGCAGCTTGGCCATTAGGGGTCCTCGTACCCGTGATGAGCAGTTCTTC.